This T cell receptor beta chain was retrieved from a study of blood T cell repertoires in COVID-19. Looking at the study overall: Donors in the United States, Italy and Spain gave samples during acute or convalescent COVID-19. PBMCs, B-cell-depleted T cells, or T cells were the source of the cDNA or gDNA that made up the material.

In the authors' methods: Reference gene primer amplification in the assay estimated nucleated cell counts. Sequenced by immunoSEQ multiplex PCR; TCRdb stores in-frame clones only, minus some. Clone size and the V and J calls come from that table; the DNA yielded D and trimming. This table holds 60,000 to 65,000 clones, over 80% found once. The CDR3 extends over 15 amino acids. Trimming cost V 0 bases and J 4 bases, with 10 bases left between them. CDR1 and CDR2 from the germline V gene are SGHTA and FQGNSA. Source material: peripheral blood. The V gene is TRBV7-2, the J gene TRBJ2-1; D uncertain. The receptor comes from a human donor with active COVID-19. The donor label of this sample is uncertain. The CDR3 coding sequence is TGTGCCAGCAGCTTAGCGATCGTGACTTACAATGAGCAGTTCTTC. As protein: CASSLAIVTYNEQFF.